Reported below is one T cell receptor beta chain. The data belong to a study of blood T cell repertoires in COVID-19. Study-level background: COVID-19 samples collected from the United States, Italy and Spain covered acute and convalescent phases. From T cells, B-cell-depleted T cells, or PBMCs came the material, which was cDNA or gDNA.

Looked up from germline, CDR1 is SGHKS and CDR2 is YYEKEE (reference sequence). The CDR3 sequence is 17 residues long. The V and J ends lost 1 base and 6 bases, in that order; junction bases with no gene match: 9. As originally analysed: Researchers report that nucleated cell counts were estimated from reference gene primer amplification. Data came from immunoSEQ multiplex PCR; TCRdb stores just in-frame clones and leaves some out. That table furnishes V, J and clone size, whereas the DNA furnished D and trimming. Among about 27,000 clones, about 92% were seen once, and the ten largest hold approximately 2.9%.

This receptor was obtained from a human donor in a cohort sampled during active COVID-19. The V and J genes are TRBV5-5 and TRBJ2-3, with TRBD2 matching over 12 bases. The sequenced sample consisted of peripheral blood. The CDR3 is CASSLIGLAGPGDTQYF. CDR3 coding DNA: TGTGCCAGCAGCTTGATTGGACTAGCGGGGCCAGGGGATACGCAGTATTTT.